The sample holds a few counts of the clone carrying this T cell receptor (beta chain). Its antigen is undetermined. The sample comes from a study of regulatory T cells in long-lasting Graves disease. General observations from the study: Those with persistent Graves' had less TCR diversity than newly diagnosed patients. Sample size, which was small, may have reduced accuracy.

Time point denoted: persistent/refractory GD, antithyroid drugs over 5 years with positive TRAb. Scientists built the TCR library using RNA that was extracted from PBMCs. Libraries of TCR beta came from iRepertoire HTBI primers plus Arm-PCR of CDR3 regions. TCRdb re-analysed the multiplex PCR reads in MiXCR, keeping a single row per CDR3 protein. This table holds more than 650,000 distinct CDR3 sequences, around 30% found once. Germline CDR1 and CDR2: MNHGY and SVAAGI. The CDR3 covers 16 residues. V trimming: 3 bases; J trimming: 7 bases; junction bases outside the gene matches: 14. The sequence came from a female donor with Graves disease. The specimen comprised peripheral blood mononuclear cells (PBMCs), sampled when the disease was refractory, from a patient treated with antithyroid drugs. The chain is built from TRBV6-9 and TRBJ1-2; the match to TRBD1 covers 7 bases. DNA of the CDR3: TGTGCCAGCAGTTACCTACTTGGACAGGAACCTTGTGGCTACACCTTC. Its translation is CASSYLLGQEPCGYTF.